This TCR beta chain was identified during a study of radiotherapy plus CTLA-4 blockade in lung cancer. Clones were read by immunoSEQ multiplex PCR, and TCRdb kept only the in-frame ones, dropping some. The table records roughly 73,000 clones, 80% to 90% of them present only once. This CDR3 spans 14 amino acids. Germline values: CDR1 SGHRS, CDR2 YFSETQ. Trimming removed 0 bases at V and 2 bases at J, with 7 bases between. This specimen was peripheral blood, taken from a patient treated with radiotherapy plus ipilimumab. This receptor was identified in a human donor with non-small cell lung cancer that progressed on radiotherapy plus ipilimumab. J is TRBJ2-3 and V is TRBV5-1, with a tentative D call TRBD1 (5 bases). The CDR3 region is CASSLEQATDTQYF. The CDR3 nucleotides are TGCGCCAGCAGCTTGGAACAGGCCACAGATACGCAGTATTTT. The variable domain in full, completed from reference TRBV5-1 and TRBJ2-3, reads KAGVTQTPRYLIKTRGQQVTLSCSPISGHRSVSWYQQTPGQGLQFLFEYFSETQRNKGNFPGRFSGRQFSNSRSEMNVSTLELGDSALYLCASSLEQATDTQYFGPGTRLTVL.